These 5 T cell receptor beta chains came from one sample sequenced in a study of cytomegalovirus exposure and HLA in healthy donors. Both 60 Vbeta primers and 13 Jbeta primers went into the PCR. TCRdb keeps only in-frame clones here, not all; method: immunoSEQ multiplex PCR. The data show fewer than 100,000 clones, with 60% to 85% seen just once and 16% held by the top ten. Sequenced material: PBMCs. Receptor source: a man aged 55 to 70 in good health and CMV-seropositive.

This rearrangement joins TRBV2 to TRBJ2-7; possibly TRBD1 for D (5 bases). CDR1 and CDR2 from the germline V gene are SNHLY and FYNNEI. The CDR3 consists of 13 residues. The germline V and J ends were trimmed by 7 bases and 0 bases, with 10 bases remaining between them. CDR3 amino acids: CASNRMSSYEQYF. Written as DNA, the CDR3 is TGTGCCAGCAACAGGATGAGCTCCTACGAGCAGTACTTC.

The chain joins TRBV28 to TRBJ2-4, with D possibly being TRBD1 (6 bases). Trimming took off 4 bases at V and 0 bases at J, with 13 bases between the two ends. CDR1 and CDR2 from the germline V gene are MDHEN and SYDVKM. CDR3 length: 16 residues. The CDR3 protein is CASSSGQPLAKNIQYF. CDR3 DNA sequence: TGTGCCAGCAGTTCAGGACAGCCACTAGCCAAAAACATTCAGTACTTC.

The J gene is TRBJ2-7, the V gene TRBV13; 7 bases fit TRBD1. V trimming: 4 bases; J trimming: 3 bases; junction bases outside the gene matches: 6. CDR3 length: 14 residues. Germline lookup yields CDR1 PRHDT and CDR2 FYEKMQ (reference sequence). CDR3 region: CASSSRGNLYEQYF. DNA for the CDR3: TGTGCCAGCAGCTCCAGGGGGAACCTCTACGAGCAGTACTTC.

CDR3 in amino acids: CASSLGGARDTQYF. The CDR3, as DNA: TGTGCCAGCAGTCTAGGAGGGGCGCGGGATACGCAGTATTTT. The chain links TRBV7-3 to TRBJ2-3; a weak D match, TRBD2 (6 bases). Germline-derived CDR1 and CDR2 are SGHTA and FQGTGA. Trimming removed 6 bases from V and 6 bases from J, with 16 bases in between. This CDR3 comprises 14 residues.

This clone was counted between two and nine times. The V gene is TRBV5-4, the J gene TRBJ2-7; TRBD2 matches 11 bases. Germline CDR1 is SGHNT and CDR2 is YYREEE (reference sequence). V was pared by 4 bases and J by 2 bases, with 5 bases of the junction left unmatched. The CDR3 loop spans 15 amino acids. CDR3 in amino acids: CASSEASGGTYEQYF. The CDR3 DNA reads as TGTGCCAGCAGCGAGGCTAGCGGGGGGACCTACGAGCAGTACTTC.